This TCR beta chain derives from a study of cytomegalovirus exposure and HLA in healthy donors. This clone was detected a few times. Its target is not known. Study results and caveats: In a later analysis, compared with equally common non-associated chains, HLA-associated beta chains were more expanded. Association with HLA alleles at 0.05 false discovery rate was found for roughly 17,000 TCR beta sequences in a later analysis. In a later analysis, a genetic analysis reported fewer productive-TCR N-insertions in an Asian-associated ancestry cluster than the cohort average.

Trimming shortened V by 2 bases and J by 0 bases, and 12 bases separated the two germline ends. Germline CDR1 SGHNT, CDR2 YYREEE (reference sequence). This CDR3 has 15 residues. The PCR ran on 60 Vbeta and 13 Jbeta primers. The table came from immunoSEQ multiplex PCR; TCRdb's copy has only in-frame clones and leaves some out. The table records some 130,000 clones, roughly 79% of them present only once. At collection, donors were nominally healthy, but unrecorded immune exposures were probable. Sequenced sample: PBMCs. The chain is built from TRBV5-4 and TRBJ2-7; D perhaps matches TRBD1 (6 bases). The TCR was taken from a male donor in good health and CMV-seronegative. As DNA, the CDR3 is TGTGCCAGCAGCTTAGACAGGTCGACCTCCTACGAGCAGTACTTC. Protein sequence: CASSLDRSTSYEQYF.